This T cell receptor (beta chain) comes out of a study of monozygotic twins with inflammatory bowel disease. Overall study results and limits: IBD patients shared fewer clonotypes with others than healthy twins, especially with disease activity. Healthy co-twins showed greater TCRbeta diversity (inverse Simpson) than IBD patients.

About this clonotype: What it recognizes is unknown.

The V gene's germline CDR1 is SEHNR and CDR2 FQNEAQ (reference sequence). The CDR3 extends over 12 amino acids. UMIs incorporating a 6-nucleotide sample barcode were appended by means of template switching. From its re-call of the 5' RACE reads, TCRdb lists each CDR3 protein once, without DNA. The repertoire shows 350,000 to 400,000 distinct CDR3 sequences; the top ten hold 2% to 3%. The sequenced material came from blood. This clonotype originated in a human donor with ulcerative colitis or Crohn's disease, or a healthy co-twin of an affected twin (not recorded which). The rearrangement joins TRBV7-9 to TRBJ2-5. The CDR3 reads CASSLFPETQYF.